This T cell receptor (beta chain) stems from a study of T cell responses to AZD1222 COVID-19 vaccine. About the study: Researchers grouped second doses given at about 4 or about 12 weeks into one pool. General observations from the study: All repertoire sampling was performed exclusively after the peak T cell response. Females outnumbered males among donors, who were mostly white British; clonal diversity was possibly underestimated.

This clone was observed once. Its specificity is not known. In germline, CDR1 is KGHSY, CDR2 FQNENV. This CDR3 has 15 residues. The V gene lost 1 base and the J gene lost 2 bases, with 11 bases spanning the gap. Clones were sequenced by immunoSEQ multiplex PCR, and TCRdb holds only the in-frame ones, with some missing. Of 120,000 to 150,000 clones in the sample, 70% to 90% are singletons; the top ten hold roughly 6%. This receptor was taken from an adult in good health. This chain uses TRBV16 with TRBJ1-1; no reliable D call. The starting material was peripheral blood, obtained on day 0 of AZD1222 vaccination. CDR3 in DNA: TGTGCCAGCAGCCAATATCCAGGCATAAACACTGAAGCTTTCTTT. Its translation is CASSQYPGINTEAFF.